This is a list of T cell receptor beta chains from one sample in a study of graft-versus-host responses after intestinal transplantation. Assay: immunoSEQ multiplex PCR; the TCRdb copy retains only in-frame clones and omits some. The sample shows 60,000 or so clones, around 91% of them seen only once. Sequencing used PBMCs, obtained roughly 120 days after intestinal transplantation. Every receptor here comes from a human patient who received an intestinal transplant, so some T cells may come from the graft donor. The CDR3 runs from the conserved cysteine through the conserved F or W. D genes are given only for firm matches. The size of a clone is reported for some rows only, either as once, few or many, or as a class for expanded clones.

>NA|14|TRBJ2-3|TRBD1|TRBV5-1
TGCGCCAGCATGGGACAGGGGTTGTCAGATACGCAGTATTTT
CASMGQGLSDTQYF
>once|15|TRBJ2-3|TRBD2|TRBV30
TGTGCCTGGAGTGGCCTAGCGGGGTCGGCGGATACGCAGTATTTT
CAWSGLAGSADTQYF
>NA|14|TRBJ1-2|TRBD1|TRBV2
TGTGCCAGCATTGGGACAGGGGGTCGAACGGGCTACACCTTC
CASIGTGGRTGYTF
>NA|17|TRBJ1-3|TRBD1|TRBV27
TGTGCCAGCAGTTTATACTTTGGGGCAGGGGGTGAAAACACCATATATTTT
CASSLYFGAGGENTIYF
>once|14|TRBJ1-6|NA|TRBV10-1
TGCGCCAGCAGTGAGCAGGGTATATACTCACCCCTCCACTTT
CASSEQGIYSPLHF
>NA|15|TRBJ1-2|NA|TRBV5-8
TGTGCCAGCAGCTTTTGGCAGCAAAGACACTATGGCTACACCTTC
CASSFWQQRHYGYTF
>NA|14|TRBJ2-7|TRBD2|TRBV7-6
TGTGCCAGCAGCCCGCGCGCGGGAGACTACGAGCAGTACTTC
CASSPRAGDYEQYF
>NA|13|TRBJ1-1|TRBD1|TRBV6-6
TGTGCCAGCAGTATATCAGGGGGCACTGAAGCTTTCTTT
CASSISGGTEAFF
>NA|14|TRBJ2-1|NA|TRBV7-8
TGTGCCAGCAGCTTAGAGGGCTTCTACAATGAGCAGTTCTTC
CASSLEGFYNEQFF
>NA|14|TRBJ2-1|TRBD2|TRBV7-9
TGTGCCAGCAGCTTTAGCGGGGAATACAATGAGCAGTTCTTC
CASSFSGEYNEQFF
>NA|14|TRBJ2-7|TRBD1|TRBV28
TGTGCCAGCAGTCCGGGACAGGGTCCCTACGAGCAGTACTTC
CASSPGQGPYEQYF
>NA|16|TRBJ2-7|NA|TRBV7-9
TGTGCCAGCAGCTTAGCTTGGTCGACAGGAACCTACGAGCAGTACTTC
CASSLAWSTGTYEQYF
>NA|12|TRBJ2-1|NA|TRBV7-3
TGTGCCAGCAGTCTCCCTAATGGTGAGCAGTTCTTC
CASSLPNGEQFF
>NA|15|TRBJ2-1|NA|TRBV6-1
TGTGCCAGTGCGGCCCAGGCAAGCTCCTACAATGAGCAGTTCTTC
CASAAQASSYNEQFF
>NA|15|TRBJ2-7|NA|TRBV19
TGTGCCAGTAGTATAGAGGCACAGGTTTCCTACGAGCAGTACTTC
CASSIEAQVSYEQYF
>NA|16|TRBJ2-3|TRBD2|TRBV10-3
TGTGCCATCAGTGAGGGAATAGCGGGGGTATTGGATACGCAGTATTTT
CAISEGIAGVLDTQYF
>NA|13|TRBJ2-1|TRBD1|TRBV6-5
TGTGCCAGCGGGACAGGTTTCTACAATGAGCAGTTCTTC
CASGTGFYNEQFF
>NA|17|TRBJ1-1|TRBD1|TRBV10-3
TGTGCCACCGGAGGAAGGAGACAGGGGATGGATGGATCTGAAGCTTTCTTT
CATGGRRQGMDGSEAFF
>NA|14|TRBJ2-2|TRBD1|TRBV6-5
TGTGCCAGCAGTCCCCCAGGGGGCACCGGGGAGCTGTTTTTT
CASSPPGGTGELFF
>NA|14|TRBJ2-2|NA|TRBV19
TGTGCCAGTATAGGACAGAGCAACACCGGGGAGCTGTTTTTT
CASIGQSNTGELFF
>NA|14|TRBJ2-7|NA|TRBV6-5
TGTGCCAGCAGCCCTGGGGCGCCTCGGGGCGAGCAGTACTTC
CASSPGAPRGEQYF
>NA|15|TRBJ1-1|TRBD1|TRBV28
TGTGCCAGCAGTTTATTGGCAGGGGGTGGCACTGAAGCTTTCTTT
CASSLLAGGGTEAFF
>NA|14|TRBJ1-5|NA|TRBV5-5
TGTGCCAGCACCCCGGGGGTAAGCAATCAGCCCCAGCATTTT
CASTPGVSNQPQHF
>once|15|TRBJ1-6|NA|TRBV9
TGTGCCAGCAGCGTAAGCCCCCTGTCTGTGTCACCCCTCCACTTT
CASSVSPLSVSPLHF
>NA|16|TRBJ2-7|NA|TRBV27
TGTGCCAGCAGTTTCAGCCGCGAACGCGGGGAGTACGAGCAGTACTTC
CASSFSRERGEYEQYF
>NA|15|TRBJ2-3|NA|TRBV7-9
TGTGCCAGCAGCTTCGCAGGATCAAGCACAGATACGCAGTATTTT
CASSFAGSSTDTQYF
>NA|14|TRBJ2-3|TRBD2|TRBV18
TGTGCCAGCTCACCAAGCGGGGGGGCAGATACGCAGTATTTT
CASSPSGGADTQYF
>NA|15|TRBJ2-7|TRBD2|TRBV7-7
TGTGCCAGCGGGACTAGCGGGGACCCTTCCTACGAGCAGTACTTC
CASGTSGDPSYEQYF
>NA|14|TRBJ2-5|NA|TRBV29-1
TGCAGCGCTACCCGGGCAGACTCCCAAGGGACCCAGTACTTC
CSATRADSQGTQYF
>NA|16|TRBJ2-3|TRBD2|TRBV28
TGTGCCAGCAGTTTAAGAAGCGGGAGTATTTTATATACGCAGTATTTT
CASSLRSGSILYTQYF
>NA|12|TRBJ1-4|NA|TRBV7-9
TGTGCCAGCAGCTCTCCGAATGAAAAACTGTTTTTT
CASSSPNEKLFF
>NA|14|TRBJ2-7|NA|TRBV5-1
TGCGCCAGCAGCTCCCTGGGCACGGTGACCGAGCAGTACTTC
CASSSLGTVTEQYF
>few|18|TRBJ1-1|TRBD1|TRBV5-1
TGCGCCAGCAGCCTTCGGACAGGGGGGTCTTTGGGGAACACTGAAGCTTTCTTT
CASSLRTGGSLGNTEAFF
>medium-sized|12|TRBJ1-1|NA|TRBV19
TGTGCCAGTAGCCGCCCTTCGGTGGAAGCTTTCTTT
CASSRPSVEAFF
>once|12|TRBJ2-1|NA|TRBV10-2
TGCGCCAGCAGCTATGACGGAAGAGAGCAGTTCTTC
CASSYDGREQFF
>once|13|TRBJ2-7|NA|TRBV27
TGTGCCAGCAGTTTGGATGGGACCTACGAGCAGTACTTC
CASSLDGTYEQYF
>NA|16|TRBJ1-1|NA|TRBV4-1
TGCGCCAGCAGCCTCTCGACAGGTACCAGGTTTACTGAAGCTTTCTTT
CASSLSTGTRFTEAFF
>NA|15|TRBJ1-1|NA|TRBV5-1
TGCGCCAGCAGCTATTCCGCCACAGGGAACACTGAAGCTTTCTTT
CASSYSATGNTEAFF
>once|16|TRBJ1-3|TRBD1|TRBV18
TGTGCCAGCTCACCACCAGGGGGCGGCCTGGGAAACACCATATATTTT
CASSPPGGGLGNTIYF
>NA|16|TRBJ2-1|NA|TRBV10-2
TGCGCCAGCAGCGAGATTTTTGGGACAAAGTACAATGAGCAGTTCTTC
CASSEIFGTKYNEQFF
>once|14|TRBJ2-7|TRBD2|TRBV5-5
TGTGCCAGCAGTCAAGATGGGGGGGTGTACGAGCAGTACTTC
CASSQDGGVYEQYF
>NA|15|TRBJ1-1|NA|TRBV27
TGTGCCAGCAGACTTTCGGGGGCCATGAACACTGAGGCTTTCTTT
CASRLSGAMNTEAFF
>NA|18|TRBJ2-4|NA|TRBV11-2
TGTGCCAGCAGCTTCTGGACGGACGCCGGCCTAGCCAAAAACATTCAGTACTTC
CASSFWTDAGLAKNIQYF